One sample yielded the 27 T cell receptor beta chains listed below, sequenced in a study of T cells after yellow fever vaccination. In TCRdb, the 5' RACE reads were re-called with MiXCR into one record per CDR3 protein. In the table there are approximately 160,000 distinct CDR3 sequences, approximately 9.7% of which are singletons. Sample: CD8+ T cells sorted from PBMCs, taken 45 days after the yellow fever booster vaccination. The receptors here all came from a man younger than 30 who received the YFV17D yellow fever vaccine.

This chain links TRBV4-3 with TRBJ2-3; possible D gene TRBD1, 6 bases. The CDR3 runs 16 residues. Germline CDR1 LGHNA, CDR2 YSLEER. V lost 0 bases and J lost 4, with 14 bases in between. The CDR3 here is CASSQDLRGNADTQYF. In DNA, the CDR3 is TGCGCCAGCAGCCAAGATTTGAGGGGGAACGCAGATACGCAGTATTTT.

The chain employs TRBV5-1 and TRBJ1-1; D is perhaps TRBD1 (5 bases). V was clipped by 4 bases and J by 7 bases, with 20 bases between them. The CDR3 has 15 residues. Germline V gives CDR1 SGHRS, CDR2 YFSETQ. The CDR3 region has the DNA TGCGCCAGCAGCCCTCGGGGGAGAGAAGGAGATGAAGCTTTCTTT. This gives the protein CASSPRGREGDEAFF.

The chain recombines TRBV2 with TRBJ2-7, with D perhaps being TRBD1 or TRBD2 (6 bases each). Trimming stripped 0 bases from V and 2 bases from J, with 11 bases between. Germline values: CDR1 SNHLY, CDR2 FYNNEI. This CDR3 region has 15 residues. This CDR3 reads CASSEAGGYPYEQYV. In nucleotides, the CDR3 is TGTGCCAGCAGTGAAGCCGGGGGCTATCCCTACGAGCAGTACGTC.

This clonotype turned up a few times. The chain joins TRBV18 to TRBJ1-2; D call uncertain. V lost 2 bases to trimming and J lost 4 bases, with 17 bases between them. This CDR3 is built from 16 residues. Germline V gives CDR1 KGHSH, CDR2 LQKENI. The CDR3 is CASSPNPIHSRYGYTF. The CDR3 DNA follows: TGTGCCAGCTCACCAAACCCAATCCACTCTCGCTATGGCTACACCTTC.

The chain joins TRBV27 to TRBJ2-7; 7 positions agree with TRBD1. The CDR3 contains 14 residues. Germline loops: CDR1 MNHEY, CDR2 SMNVEV (reference sequence). Germline trimming cut 5 bases from V and 1 base from J; bases unmatched to any gene: 5. The CDR3 here is CASSLDRDSYEQYV. Written as DNA, the CDR3 is TGTGCCAGCAGTCTCGACAGGGATTCCTACGAGCAGTACGTC.

Ten or more counts support this clonotype. The CDR3 is CASSFGTGGTTDTQYF. The CDR3 coding sequence is TGTGCCAGCAGCTTTGGGACAGGGGGTACCACAGATACGCAGTATTTT. The chain uses TRBV7-9 and TRBJ2-3; 11 nucleotides agree with TRBD1. The length of the CDR3 is 16 residues. Germline CDR1 reads SEHNR; CDR2 reads FQNEAQ (reference sequence). Trimming at V came to 3 bases and at J to 2 bases, leaving 4 bases not matched to a gene.

This clonotype was seen only a few times. V and J are TRBV7-6 and TRBJ1-1, with D perhaps TRBD1 (5 bases). CDR1 and CDR2 from the germline V gene are SGHVS and FNYEAQ. The germline V and J ends were trimmed by 1 base and 4 bases, with 10 bases remaining between them. This CDR3 is built from 14 residues. CDR3 in DNA: TGTGCCAGCAGCTTAGACACAGGTGCCACTGAAGCTTTCTTT. Its translation is CASSLDTGATEAFF.

A few counts support this clonotype. The chain employs TRBV6-5 and TRBJ2-5; 10 positions agree with TRBD2. The germline CDR1 and CDR2 sequences are MNHEY and SVGAGI. V trimming: 3 bases; J trimming: 2 bases; junction bases outside the gene matches: 3. The CDR3 spans 15 residues. CDR3 bases: TGTGCCAGCAGTTATAGCGGGGGGAGTCAAGAGACCCAGTACTTC. Protein sequence: CASSYSGGSQETQYF.

The gene calls are TRBV6-2 or TRBV6-3 and TRBJ2-7; 9 nucleotides agree with TRBD2. This CDR3 is 13 amino acids long. Germline CDR1 and CDR2: MNHEY and SVGEGT. After removal of 10 bases from V and 3 bases from J, the junction contained 7 bases not matched to a gene. CDR3 region: CATAGGIIYEQYF. DNA for the CDR3: TGTGCCACCGCGGGGGGGATTATCTACGAGCAGTACTTC.

The V call is TRBV6-1, the J call TRBJ1-5, with D uncertain. Germline CDR1 reads MNHNS; CDR2 reads SASEGT. Trimming removed 3 bases from V and 7 bases from J, with 7 bases in between. The CDR3 extends over 12 amino acids. The CDR3 region has the DNA TGTGCCAGCAGTGACAGAAAGCAGCCCCAGCATTTT. Translated, it gives CASSDRKQPQHF.

In its sample, this clonotype was seen a few times. The gene calls are TRBV6-5 and TRBJ2-1, with a tentative D call TRBD2 (5 bases). Per germline, CDR1 MNHEY and CDR2 SVGAGI. V gave up 7 bases and J gave up 3 bases, with 22 bases separating them. This CDR3 is built from 17 residues. CDR3 sequence reads: CASISNRAFRDYNEQFF. CDR3 coding DNA: TGTGCCAGCATCTCCAACCGCGCGTTCCGGGACTACAATGAGCAGTTCTTC.

V and J are TRBV27 and TRBJ1-2; 7 bases line up with TRBD1. CDR1 MNHEY and CDR2 SMNVEV come from the germline V gene (reference sequence). The junction had 9 bases not matched to a gene; V was cut back by 6 bases and J by 8 bases. The length of the CDR3 is 13 residues. CDR3 loop: CASSPDRALGYTF. DNA for the CDR3: TGTGCCAGCAGCCCCGACAGGGCTCTCGGCTACACCTTC.

In this sample, this clonotype turned up a few times. CDR3 amino acids: CASSQAPQDNRPISDIQYF. The CDR3 DNA is TGTGCCAGCAGCCAAGCCCCCCAGGACAACCGACCTATTTCAGACATTCAGTACTTC. The J gene is TRBJ2-4, the V gene TRBV3-1, with D maybe TRBD1 (5 bases). CDR1 is LGHDT, CDR2 YNNKEL, per germline (reference sequence). This CDR3 contains 19 residues. The V and J ends lost 1 base and 8 bases respectively, with 27 bases between them.

The V gene is TRBV4-2, the J gene TRBJ2-2; the D gene is possibly TRBD1 (5 bases). The ends were cut back, 2 bases at V and 5 bases at J, with 6 bases in the middle. This CDR3 is built from 13 residues. Germline V gene data show CDR1 as LGHNA and CDR2 as YNFKEQ. CDR3 in DNA: TGTGCCAGCAGCCAACCAGGGACCGGGGAGCTGTTTTTT. Translation: CASSQPGTGELFF.

This clonotype has just a few counts. The chain couples TRBV29-1 to TRBJ2-3; weak D call: TRBD2 (6 bases). The CDR3 is made up of 14 amino acids. Germline loops: CDR1 SQVTM, CDR2 ANQGSEA. Trimming removed 7 bases at V and 0 bases at J, with 14 bases between. The CDR3 loop reads CSARGEPSTDTQYF. CDR3 nucleotide sequence: TGCAGCGCCCGCGGGGAACCTAGCACAGATACGCAGTATTTT.

In its sample, this clonotype was seen a few times. The CDR3 reads CASSLYSGPHEQFF. CDR3 nucleotides: TGTGCCAGCAGCTTGTACTCGGGGCCCCATGAGCAGTTCTTC. The chain has TRBV5-6 and TRBJ2-1, with D tentatively TRBD1 or TRBD2 (5 bases each). Trimming cost V 1 base and J 8 bases, with 13 bases left between them. Germline V gene sequence: CDR1 SGHDT, CDR2 YYEEEE. The CDR3 extends over 14 amino acids. The full variable domain, with the rest looked up from reference TRBV5-6 and TRBJ2-1, is DAGVTQSPTHLIKTRGQQVTLRCSPKSGHDTVSWYQQALGQGPQFIFQYYEEEERQRGNFPDRFSGHQFPNYSSELNVNALLLGDSALYLCASSLYSGPHEQFFGPGTRLTVL.

The J gene is TRBJ2-3, the V gene TRBV6-6, with D tentatively TRBD2 (6 bases). The V gene lost 0 bases and the J gene lost 5 bases, with 15 bases spanning the gap. The V gene's germline CDR1 is MNHNY and CDR2 SVGAGI (reference sequence). CDR3 size: 16 residues. The CDR3 region has the DNA TGTGCCAGCAGTTACTCGGGGGTCCCGCGGGGAGATACGCAGTATTTT. Encoded protein: CASSYSGVPRGDTQYF.

V and J are TRBV2 and TRBJ2-5; D remains unclear. V lost 8 bases, J lost 5 bases, and 12 bases lay in between. This CDR3 contains 12 residues. CDR1 and CDR2 from the germline V gene are SNHLY and FYNNEI. This CDR3 is CASALSVETQYF. The CDR3 region has the DNA TGTGCCAGCGCGTTATCGGTGGAGACCCAGTACTTC.

This rearrangement joins TRBV6-5 to TRBJ2-1; no definite D call. Between the trimmed V and J ends, which lost 2 bases and 8 bases, there was a span of 10 bases. The CDR3 has 13 residues. Germline V gene lookup returns CDR1 MNHEY and CDR2 SVGAGI. CDR3 nucleotide sequence: TGTGCCAGCAGTTACAGGAGTGGGGATGAGCAGTTCTTC. Translated: CASSYRSGDEQFF.

The V gene is TRBV2, the J gene TRBJ2-1; 9 nucleotides match TRBD2. Unmatched junction bases numbered 4, after V lost 3 bases and J lost 4 bases. The CDR3 totals 15 residues. Germline V gene sequence: CDR1 SNHLY, CDR2 FYNNEI. CDR3 DNA sequence: TGTGCCAGCAGTGATGCGACTAGCGGTTACAATGAGCAGTTCTTC. It is translated as CASSDATSGYNEQFF.

The table lists this clonotype with many counts. The chain joins TRBV11-3 to TRBJ2-1; the D gene is possibly TRBD1 (6 bases). The CDR3 is made up of 16 amino acids. Trimming left V 5 bases short and J 0 bases short, with 14 bases between. Looked up from germline, CDR1 is SGHNT and CDR2 is YENEEA. The CDR3 region has the DNA TGTGCCAGCAGCGTTGGACAGTCGAGCTCCTACAATGAGCAGTTCTTC. Protein: CASSVGQSSSYNEQFF.

This chain links TRBV2 with TRBJ2-7, with D possibly being TRBD2 (5 bases). Germline CDR1 SNHLY, CDR2 FYNNEI. V was clipped by 3 bases and J by 9 bases, with 18 bases between them. CDR3 length: 14 amino acids. The CDR3 DNA reads as TGTGCCAGCAGTGAGGCCCGGGATCGAATCCGGCAGTACGTC. Translated: CASSEARDRIRQYV.

The rearrangement joins TRBV29-1 to TRBJ1-1; possible D gene TRBD1, 5 bases. The ends were cut back, 6 bases at V and 1 base at J, with 9 bases in the middle. This CDR3 spans 12 amino acids. Germline lookup yields CDR1 SQVTM and CDR2 ANQGSEA. The CDR3 loop reads CSVLTGNTEAFF. The CDR3 bases are TGCAGCGTCCTTACAGGGAACACTGAAGCTTTCTTT.

This clonotype has more than one count but fewer than ten. This chain connects TRBV7-2 to TRBJ2-3; 9 bases are shared with TRBD2. CDR1 SGHTA and CDR2 FQGNSA come from the germline V gene. Trimming removed 6 bases from V and 4 bases from J; junction bases left unmatched: 5. The CDR3 totals 14 residues. DNA for the CDR3: TGTGCCAGCAGTCGGGCGGGGGGGGCAGATACGCAGTATTTT. Amino acids: CASSRAGGADTQYF.

This clonotype was picked up a small number of times. The V call is TRBV4-1, the J call TRBJ1-4, with a tentative D call TRBD1 (6 bases). The germline V gene encodes CDR1 MGHRA and CDR2 YSYEKL. The CDR3 is made up of 17 amino acids. Trimming shortened V by 4 bases and J by 8 bases, and 23 bases separated the two germline ends. The CDR3 protein is CASSRHVDRATGEKLFF. Here the CDR3 DNA reads TGCGCCAGCAGCCGACACGTCGACCGGGCCACAGGGGAAAAACTGTTTTTT.

This clonotype was seen a handful of times. The chain joins TRBV7-9 to TRBJ2-5, with TRBD1 as a possible D gene (6 bases). Trimming left V 5 bases short and J 1 base short, with 14 bases between. The CDR3 has 15 amino acids. CDR1 is SEHNR, CDR2 FQNEAQ, per germline (reference sequence). The CDR3 nucleotides are TGTGCCAGCAGCAGACCACAGGGCTTCCAAGAGACCCAGTACTTC. This encodes CASSRPQGFQETQYF.

The table lists this clonotype with a few counts. The chain combines TRBV7-9 with TRBJ1-1; D gene uncertain. Per germline, CDR1 SEHNR and CDR2 FQNEAQ (reference sequence). V gave up 5 bases and J gave up 11 bases, with 15 bases separating them. CDR3 length: 12 amino acids. The CDR3 spells CASSPRSGVAFF. Written as DNA, the CDR3 is TGTGCCAGCAGCCCCCGTTCGGGAGTTGCTTTCTTT. Full variable domain (outside the CDR3, taken from reference TRBV7-9 and TRBJ1-1): DTGVSQNPRHKITKRGQNVTFRCDPISEHNRLYWYRQTLGQGPEFLTYFQNEAQLEKSRLLSDRFSAERPKGSFSTLEIQRTEQGDSAMYLCASSPRSGVAFFGQGTRLTVV.